This entry features one TCR beta chain sequence. V was trimmed by 11 bases and J by 4 bases, leaving 15 bases between them. CDR1 is MDHEN and CDR2 is SYDVKM in the germline V gene. CDR3 length equals 12 residues. Per the authors' pipeline: Counts of nucleated cells, estimated from reference gene primer amplification, were obtained. The method was immunoSEQ multiplex PCR; TCRdb's version includes in-frame clones alone and lacks a portion of them. D and trimming come from the DNA, and the V and J calls and clone size come from that table. Of some 130,000 clones listed, around three quarters are singletons. The sample is drawn from a study of blood T cell repertoires in COVID-19. About the study: The origin of the acute and convalescent COVID-19 samples was the United States, Italy and Spain.

Sequences were obtained from peripheral blood. The receptor was derived from an elderly man with acute or convalescent COVID-19. This chain uses TRBV28 with TRBJ2-7; possible D gene TRBD1, 6 bases. The CDR3 DNA reads as TGTGCCGCTCAGGGGTCCCCGTACGAGCAGTACTTC. It yields the protein CAAQGSPYEQYF.